The 27 T cell receptor beta chains presented below share a single source sample, sequenced in a study of cytomegalovirus exposure and HLA in healthy donors. A multiplex PCR was run with 60 Vbeta primers and 13 Jbeta primers. The protocol was immunoSEQ multiplex PCR, while the TCRdb copy is restricted to in-frame clones and leaves out a portion. Among around 120,000 clones listed, approximately 76% were seen once. Sequenced material: PBMCs. These receptors originate from a man aged 50-59 years in good health and CMV-seropositive.

The chain links TRBV14 to TRBJ1-5; no clear D. CDR3 length equals 14 residues. In germline, CDR1 is SGHDN, CDR2 FVKESK. The V end was cut by 1 base, the J end by 3 bases, with 7 bases between. The CDR3 nucleotides read TGTGCCAGCAGCCAAGGCGGTTACAATCAGCCCCAGCATTTT. Protein product: CASSQGGYNQPQHF.

This chain links TRBV6-5 with TRBJ1-5; D gene unclear. Deletions cut 6 bases from V and 5 bases from J, with 8 bases between. Germline CDR1 is MNHEY and CDR2 is SVGAGI. The CDR3 length is 12 residues. DNA for the CDR3: TGTGCCAGCAGGGAGGCGGATCAGCCCCAGCATTTT. It codes for CASREADQPQHF.

The chain employs TRBV28 and TRBJ2-7, with D unclear. CDR3 length equals 12 residues. From germline, CDR1 is MDHEN and CDR2 SYDVKM. Trimming removed 6 bases from V and 2 bases from J, with 8 bases in between. The DNA for the CDR3 is TGTGCCAGCAGCAGGCCCGCCTACGAGCAGTACTTC. Protein product: CASSRPAYEQYF.

The chain combines TRBV19 with TRBJ2-2; D unclear. The germline CDR1 and CDR2 sequences are LNHDA and SQIVND (reference sequence). CDR3 length equals 14 residues. With 5 bases removed from V and 1 base from J, the gap between germline ends came to 8 bases. The CDR3 sequence: CASSQSENTGELFF. CDR3 DNA sequence: TGTGCCAGTAGTCAGAGCGAGAACACCGGGGAGCTGTTTTTT.

V is TRBV7-6 and J is TRBJ2-2, with 9 bases aligning to TRBD2. Germline assignment: CDR1 SGHVS and CDR2 FNYEAQ. This CDR3 has 15 residues. V lost 3 bases and J lost 4; bases outside the gene matches: 3. CDR3 residues: CASSLTAGGTGELFF. The CDR3, as DNA: TGTGCCAGCAGCTTGACAGCGGGGGGCACCGGGGAGCTGTTTTTT.

This clone was seen only a few times. The rearrangement joins TRBV7-6 to TRBJ2-5; 9 nucleotides match TRBD1. The CDR3 runs 14 residues. V was clipped by 3 bases and J by 5 bases; unmatched bases: 4. CDR1 SGHVS and CDR2 FNYEAQ come from the germline V gene. The CDR3 here is CASSFYGQGETQYF. The DNA for the CDR3 is TGTGCCAGCAGCTTTTACGGACAGGGGGAGACCCAGTACTTC.

CDR3 nucleotide sequence: TGTGCCACCAGCAGGGGGACAGGGTTGGACACCGGGGAGCTGTTTTTT. Translated, it gives CATSRGTGLDTGELFF. V is TRBV15 and J is TRBJ2-2, with 9 bases aligning to TRBD1. The CDR3 consists of 16 residues. The ends lost 3 bases at V and 3 bases at J; junction bases unmatched: 5. Germline loops: CDR1 LNHNV, CDR2 YYDKDF (reference sequence).

This chain uses TRBV2 with TRBJ1-2; D possibly corresponds to TRBD1 (5 bases). The CDR3 spans 12 residues. Trimming took 9 bases from V and 5 from J, leaving 13 bases between them. From germline, CDR1 is SNHLY and CDR2 FYNNEI. The CDR3 loop is CARTGTTYGYTF. The CDR3 region has the DNA TGTGCCAGGACCGGGACTACTTATGGCTACACCTTC.

CDR3 in amino acids: CASRSSGNTIYF. The DNA for the CDR3 is TGTGCCAGCAGGAGCTCTGGAAACACCATATATTTT. The chain is built from TRBV28 and TRBJ1-3; D call uncertain. The germline CDR1 and CDR2 sequences are MDHEN and SYDVKM. With 6 bases removed from V and 0 bases from J, the gap between germline ends came to 3 bases. The CDR3 is 12 amino acids.

V usage is TRBV10-2 and J usage is TRBJ2-1, with 13 bases that match TRBD2. Trimming took 3 bases from V and 2 from J; bases not matched to a gene: 1. The germline CDR1 and CDR2 sequences are WSHSY and SAAADI. CDR3 length: 16 amino acids. CDR3 nucleotide sequence: TGCGCCAGCAGTGAAACTAGCGGGGGGGCCTACAATGAGCAGTTCTTC. Its translation: CASSETSGGAYNEQFF.

This clone turned up a few times. The chain combines TRBV2 with TRBJ1-4; possibly TRBD1 for D (5 bases). The germline CDR1 and CDR2 sequences are SNHLY and FYNNEI. This CDR3 is 15 amino acids long. V was cut by 6 bases and J by 5 bases, with 16 bases left in between. The CDR3 reads CASRGGRALNEKLFF. CDR3 in DNA: TGTGCCAGCAGGGGGGGTAGGGCTCTAAATGAAAAACTGTTTTTT. Full variable domain (rest looked up from reference TRBV2 and TRBJ1-4): EPEVTQTPSHQVTQMGQEVILRCVPISNHLYFYWYRQILGQKVEFLVSFYNNEISEKSEIFDDQFSVERPDGSNFTLKIRSTKLEDSAMYFCASRGGRALNEKLFFGSGTQLSVL.

V is TRBV27 and J is TRBJ1-5; 11 bases map to TRBD1. CDR1 is MNHEY and CDR2 is SMNVEV in the germline V gene (reference sequence). With V trimmed by 3 bases and J by 6 bases, 4 bases remained unmatched. The CDR3 consists of 15 residues. This chain's CDR3 is CASSFGQGAGQPQHF. DNA for the CDR3: TGTGCCAGCAGTTTCGGACAGGGGGCCGGTCAGCCCCAGCATTTT.

The chain combines TRBV10-1 with TRBJ2-7; 14 bases match TRBD2. CDR1 and CDR2 from the germline V gene are WNHNN and SYGVQD (reference sequence). The CDR3 is made up of 15 amino acids. Germline trimming cut 4 bases from V and 7 bases from J; bases unmatched to any gene: 6. Here the CDR3 DNA reads TGCGCCAGCAGTGGTGGACTAGCGGGAGGATCGGAGCAGTACTTC. Translating it yields CASSGGLAGGSEQYF.

The V and J genes are TRBV11-3 and TRBJ2-5; D unclear. V lost 5 bases and J 5 bases, leaving 15 bases between the germline ends. CDR3 length: 14 residues. The V gene's germline CDR1 is SGHNT and CDR2 YENEEA. The DNA for the CDR3 is TGTGCCAGCAGCCCGGTATTGGGCCGGGAGACCCAGTACTTC. Translation gives CASSPVLGRETQYF.

The chain uses TRBV19 and TRBJ1-5; no firm D call. Germline assignment: CDR1 LNHDA and CDR2 SQIVND (reference sequence). This CDR3 contains 13 residues. Trimming removed 8 bases from V and 2 bases from J, with 10 bases in between. CDR3 nucleotides: TGTGCCAGTGGAGGGAGAGGCAATCAGCCCCAGCATTTT. Translating it yields CASGGRGNQPQHF.

V gene TRBV11-2 combines with J gene TRBJ1-2; D ambiguous. The germline V gene has CDR1 SGHAT and CDR2 FQNNGV. CDR3 length equals 13 residues. The V and J ends lost 0 bases and 5 bases respectively, with 7 bases between them. The CDR3 DNA sequence: TGTGCCAGCAGCTTAGATTTCGGGTATGGCTACACCTTC. This translates into CASSLDFGYGYTF. Complete variable domain (other parts from reference TRBV11-2 and TRBJ1-2): EAGVAQSPRYKIIEKRQSVAFWCNPISGHATLYWYQQILGQGPKLLIQFQNNGVVDDSQLPKDRFSAERLKGVDSTLKIQPAKLEDSAVYLCASSLDFGYGYTFGSGTRLTVV.

This clone was observed a single time. The chain combines TRBV7-2 with TRBJ1-2, with D possibly being TRBD1 (6 bases). This CDR3 is built from 15 residues. Per the germline V gene, CDR1 is SGHTA and CDR2 is FQGNSA. Trimming removed 5 bases from V and 5 bases from J, with 18 bases in between. CDR3 amino acids: CASSPLGQNYYGYTF. The CDR3 nucleotides are TGTGCCAGCAGCCCACTAGGACAGAACTATTATGGCTACACCTTC.

J is TRBJ2-1 and V is TRBV6-1, with 7 bases lining up with TRBD2. The CDR3 runs to 13 residues. The germline V gene has CDR1 MNHNS and CDR2 SASEGT. J was trimmed by 0 bases and V by 10 bases; bases with no gene match: 3. CDR3 sequence: CATAGDSYNEQFF. The CDR3 DNA is TGTGCCACCGCGGGAGACTCCTACAATGAGCAGTTCTTC.

The chain uses TRBV2 and TRBJ2-3, with D maybe TRBD1 (5 bases). Germline V lookup: CDR1 SNHLY, CDR2 FYNNEI. V dropped 5 bases and J dropped 3 bases, with 6 bases sitting between them. This CDR3 is 12 amino acids long. This chain's CDR3 is CASSSGTDTQYF. DNA for the CDR3: TGTGCCAGCAGTTCAGGGACAGATACGCAGTATTTT.

This chain links TRBV7-2 with TRBJ1-1; the D is unclear. CDR3 length: 14 amino acids. Germline lookup yields CDR1 SGHTA and CDR2 FQGNSA. The V and J ends lost 5 bases and 0 bases respectively, with 10 bases between them. CDR3 protein: CASSANTMNTEAFF. CDR3 nucleotide sequence: TGTGCCAGCAGCGCAAATACTATGAACACTGAAGCTTTCTTT.

The chain joins TRBV6-4 to TRBJ2-1, with a possible D match to TRBD2 (6 bases). The ends were cut back, 9 bases at V and 3 bases at J, with 15 bases in the middle. The CDR3 has 14 amino acids. Germline CDR1 reads MRHNA; CDR2 reads SNTAGT. CDR3 sequence reads: CASTRESGYNEQFF. CDR3 bases: TGTGCCAGTACTCGGGAGTCGGGCTACAATGAGCAGTTCTTC.

This chain joins TRBV7-9 and TRBJ2-3; 10 positions agree with TRBD2. Trimming removed 3 bases from V and 6 bases from J; junction bases left unmatched: 18. CDR1 and CDR2 from the germline V gene are SEHNR and FQNEAQ (reference sequence). This CDR3 is 19 amino acids long. The DNA for the CDR3 is TGTGCCAGCAGCTTTGAGCGAGCGGGAGGGCCTCTACCCGGGGATACGCAGTATTTT. Translation gives CASSFERAGGPLPGDTQYF.

The gene calls are TRBV7-6 and TRBJ1-2; D is uncertain. CDR1 is SGHVS and CDR2 is FNYEAQ in the germline V gene. Trimming left V 1 base short and J 8 bases short, with 14 bases between. The CDR3 extends over 14 amino acids. The DNA for the CDR3 is TGTGCCAGCAGCTTAGATCCGGGAGGAGGAGGCTACACCTTC. This gives the protein CASSLDPGGGGYTF. Looking up the rest from reference TRBV7-6 and TRBJ1-2 gives the full variable domain: GAGVSQSPRYKVTKRGQDVALRCDPISGHVSLYWYRQALGQGPEFLTYFNYEAQQDKSGLPNDRFSAERPEGSISTLTIQRTEQRDSAMYRCASSLDPGGGGYTFGSGTRLTVV.

The rearrangement links TRBV7-6 to TRBJ2-7; 7 bases fit TRBD2. Trimming took 4 bases from V and 3 from J; bases not matched to a gene: 15. CDR3 length: 17 amino acids. Germline CDR1 SGHVS, CDR2 FNYEAQ. CDR3 DNA sequence: TGTGCCAGCAGCTCCGGGTGGGGGGGGGACTTCGACTACGAGCAGTACTTC. Translating it yields CASSSGWGGDFDYEQYF.

V and J are TRBV7-9 and TRBJ1-5; 10 positions agree with TRBD1. The CDR3 totals 13 residues. V was clipped by 5 bases and J by 5 bases; unmatched bases: 0. The germline V gene encodes CDR1 SEHNR and CDR2 FQNEAQ (reference sequence). In DNA form, the CDR3 reads TGTGCCAGCAGCGGACAGGGGGATCAGCCCCAGCATTTT. Translation gives CASSGQGDQPQHF.

The J gene is TRBJ2-3, the V gene TRBV4-3, with D maybe TRBD2 (6 bases). V lost 1 base, J lost 1 base, and 15 bases lay in between. The CDR3 is made up of 17 amino acids. The germline V gene has CDR1 LGHNA and CDR2 YSLEER. The CDR3 DNA reads TGCGCCAGCAGCCAAGGCGGGGCCCCTTTGGGCACAGATACGCAGTATTTT. It codes for CASSQGGAPLGTDTQYF.

V gene TRBV4-1 combines with J gene TRBJ2-5; 7 nucleotides match TRBD2. The CDR3 runs to 17 residues. Germline CDR1 MGHRA, CDR2 YSYEKL. V gave up 0 bases and J gave up 2 bases; unmatched junction bases: 9. The CDR3 sequence: CASSQEVAGVGQETQYF. The CDR3 region has the DNA TGCGCCAGCAGCCAAGAAGTCGCGGGGGTGGGACAAGAGACCCAGTACTTC.